Each of the 32 T cell receptor beta chains below was sequenced from the same sample in a study of blood T cell repertoires in COVID-19. Profiling relied on immunoSEQ multiplex PCR, and the TCRdb table lists in-frame clones only, not all of them. The table shows about 230,000 clones, with roughly 82% occurring only once. Sequencing used peripheral blood. The receptors were gathered from a middle-aged woman who had recovered from COVID-19.

CDR3 nucleotides: TGTGCCAGCAGTTCCGGCTCCTATAATTCACCCCTCCACTTT. This codes for CASSSGSYNSPLHF. The chain joins TRBV28 to TRBJ1-6; D gene unclear. CDR3 length equals 14 residues. Deletions cut 4 bases from V and 0 bases from J, with 4 bases between. Germline V gene sequence: CDR1 MDHEN, CDR2 SYDVKM.

The J gene is TRBJ2-5, the V gene TRBV2; a weak D match, TRBD2 (6 bases). The CDR3 covers 14 residues. The germline V gene encodes CDR1 SNHLY and CDR2 FYNNEI. The germline V and J ends were trimmed by 5 bases and 4 bases, with 14 bases remaining between them. This CDR3 reads CASSMMGGGETQYF. CDR3 DNA sequence: TGTGCCAGCAGTATGATGGGGGGAGGAGAGACCCAGTACTTC.

The chain recombines TRBV5-6 with TRBJ2-7; 11 bases are a match to TRBD2. The CDR3 sequence is 16 residues long. Germline V gene lookup returns CDR1 SGHDT and CDR2 YYEEEE. Losses at the gene ends were 4 bases for V and 2 bases for J; bases not matched to a gene: 8. This chain's CDR3 is CASSPTTSGETYEQYF. CDR3 bases: TGTGCCAGCAGCCCAACGACTAGCGGGGAGACCTACGAGCAGTACTTC.

The rearrangement joins TRBV19 to TRBJ1-5; 9 nucleotides line up with TRBD1. The CDR3 spans 14 residues. Germline V CDR1 and CDR2: LNHDA, SQIVND (reference sequence). J gave up 6 bases and V 9 bases, and 9 bases lay outside the gene matches. CDR3 in amino acids: CASSGTGMTQPQHF. DNA for the CDR3: TGTGCCAGCTCCGGGACAGGGATGACTCAGCCCCAGCATTTT.

This chain connects TRBV7-9 to TRBJ2-3, with D possibly matching TRBD1 (5 bases). CDR3 length equals 15 residues. CDR1 is SEHNR, CDR2 FQNEAQ, per germline (reference sequence). Trimming took 1 base from V and 4 from J, leaving 12 bases between them. CDR3 in amino acids: CASSLVGRAPDTQYF. DNA of the CDR3: TGTGCCAGCAGCTTAGTCGGCAGGGCTCCAGATACGCAGTATTTT.

The chain carries TRBV9 and TRBJ2-1; 8 bases line up with TRBD1. The CDR3 runs 17 residues. V was clipped by 0 bases and J by 7 bases; unmatched bases: 12. From germline, CDR1 is SGDLS and CDR2 YYNGEE. CDR3 in amino acids: CASSVAPGGQGFNEQFF. CDR3 in DNA: TGTGCCAGCAGCGTAGCCCCTGGAGGACAGGGCTTTAATGAGCAGTTCTTC.

The V gene is TRBV3-1 (or the pseudogene TRBV3-2), the J gene TRBJ2-7; D is uncertain. The ends were cut back, 0 bases at V and 3 bases at J, with 6 bases in the middle. The CDR3 runs 13 residues. CDR1 and CDR2 from the germline V gene are LGHDT and YNNKEL (reference sequence). Here the CDR3 reads CASSQDPGYEQYF. CDR3 sequence (DNA): TGTGCCAGCAGCCAAGACCCCGGCTACGAGCAGTACTTC.

The count of this clone is one. The sample contains more than one DNA sequence encoding this CDR3. V gene TRBV4-3 combines with J gene TRBJ2-3; TRBD2 aligns across 11 bases. V lost 3 bases to trimming and J lost 3 bases; unmatched junction nucleotides: 2. The CDR3 extends over 15 amino acids. Per the germline V gene, CDR1 is LGHNA and CDR2 is YSLEER. The CDR3 here is CASSQASGGTDTQYF. The CDR3, as DNA: TGCGCCAGCAGCCAGGCTAGCGGGGGGACAGATACGCAGTATTTT.

The rearrangement joins TRBV3-1 (or the pseudogene TRBV3-2) to TRBJ1-6, with 10 bases that match TRBD1. The CDR3 sequence is 16 residues long. Germline V gives CDR1 LGHDT, CDR2 YNNKEL (reference sequence). With 4 bases clipped from V and 7 bases from J, the junction kept 7 bases outside the gene matches. The CDR3 loop reads CASSRQPGQGNSPLHF. CDR3 DNA: TGTGCCAGCAGCCGCCAACCGGGACAGGGGAATTCACCCCTCCACTTT.

The J gene is TRBJ1-1, the V gene TRBV30; tentatively, D is TRBD1 (5 bases). Germline CDR1 reads GTSNPN; CDR2 reads SVGIG (reference sequence). V lost 0 bases to trimming and J lost 2 bases, with 7 bases between them. The CDR3 loop spans 13 amino acids. The chain's CDR3 is CAWSVQENTEAFF. The CDR3 coding sequence is TGTGCCTGGAGTGTACAGGAAAACACTGAAGCTTTCTTT.

The chain has TRBV6-5 and TRBJ1-5, with TRBD1 matching over 8 bases. In germline, CDR1 is MNHEY, CDR2 SVGAGI. The CDR3 contains 15 residues. With V trimmed by 5 bases and J by 5 bases, 8 bases remained unmatched. In DNA form, the CDR3 reads TGTGCCAGCAGTAGGGACAGGTGGGGCGATCAGCCCCAGCATTTT. Its protein is CASSRDRWGDQPQHF.

The chain combines TRBV5-1 with TRBJ2-6; 9 positions agree with TRBD1. CDR1 SGHRS and CDR2 YFSETQ come from the germline V gene. This CDR3 spans 17 amino acids. Germline trimming cut 4 bases from V and 0 bases from J; bases unmatched to any gene: 5. The CDR3 DNA sequence: TGCGCCAGCAGCCTTTGGGACAGGGCCTCTGGGGCCAACGTCCTGACTTTC. This sequence encodes CASSLWDRASGANVLTF. Variable domain in full (rest from reference TRBV5-1 and TRBJ2-6): KAGVTQTPRYLIKTRGQQVTLSCSPISGHRSVSWYQQTPGQGLQFLFEYFSETQRNKGNFPGRFSGRQFSNSRSEMNVSTLELGDSALYLCASSLWDRASGANVLTFGAGSRLTVL.

The CDR3 loop is CASSEVQRNTIYF. As DNA, the CDR3 is TGTGCCAGCAGTGAAGTACAGAGAAACACCATATATTTT. V usage is TRBV2 and J usage is TRBJ1-3; no clear D. Germline V gene data show CDR1 as SNHLY and CDR2 as FYNNEI. This CDR3 is 13 amino acids long. V lost 1 base, J lost 5 bases, and 6 bases lay in between.

Note on this clone: Other DNA variants within this sample encode the same CDR3. The rearrangement uses TRBV18 and TRBJ1-1, with a tentative D call TRBD1 (5 bases). Trimming took off 3 bases at V and 3 bases at J, with 8 bases between the two ends. The CDR3 is 13 residues long. Per germline, CDR1 KGHSH and CDR2 LQKENI. CDR3 DNA: TGTGCCAGCTCACCGGGACTGGACACTGAAGCTTTCTTT. It is translated as CASSPGLDTEAFF.

The chain has TRBV5-1 and TRBJ2-7, with TRBD1 as a possible D gene (6 bases). In germline, CDR1 is SGHRS, CDR2 YFSETQ. The CDR3 runs to 13 residues. Trimming shortened V by 4 bases and J by 0 bases, and 8 bases separated the two germline ends. The CDR3 nucleotides are TGCGCCAGCAGCCAGGACAGCTCCTACGAGCAGTACTTC. This translates into CASSQDSSYEQYF.

The CDR3 nucleotides read TGCGCCAGCAGCTTGGATGGACAGGACTATGGCTACACCTTC. Translating it yields CASSLDGQDYGYTF. J is TRBJ1-2 and V is TRBV5-1, with 7 bases lining up with TRBD1. The CDR3 is made up of 14 amino acids. Germline V gene sequence: CDR1 SGHRS, CDR2 YFSETQ. V lost 0 bases, J lost 3 bases, and 2 bases stayed unmatched.

The chain uses TRBV11-2 and TRBJ2-5; 7 positions agree with TRBD1. Germline V CDR1 and CDR2: SGHAT, FQNNGV. The CDR3 is 14 residues long. The V and J ends lost 4 bases and 5 bases, in that order; junction bases with no gene match: 7. The CDR3 loop reads CASSSRGPMETQYF. DNA for the CDR3: TGTGCCAGCAGCTCAAGGGGGCCCATGGAGACCCAGTACTTC.

The rearrangement uses TRBV5-1 and TRBJ2-7, with TRBD1 as a possible D gene (5 bases). V lost 3 bases and J lost 2, with 12 bases in between. This CDR3 spans 14 amino acids. Germline loops: CDR1 SGHRS, CDR2 YFSETQ. CDR3 sequence: CASSSLQGPYEQYF. CDR3 coding DNA: TGCGCCAGCAGCTCCTTGCAGGGCCCCTACGAGCAGTACTTC.

This chain connects TRBV7-9 to TRBJ1-2; D ambiguous. There are 13 residues in the CDR3. With 8 bases removed from V and 0 bases from J, the gap between germline ends came to 10 bases. The germline gives CDR1 SEHNR, CDR2 FQNEAQ (reference sequence). CDR3 nucleotides: TGTGCCAGCGGATACAGTGCTAACTATGGCTACACCTTC. This gives the protein CASGYSANYGYTF.

This chain links TRBV6-2 or TRBV6-3 with TRBJ1-4; D not resolved. Trimming pared 0 bases from V and 8 bases from J, leaving 7 bases between. The CDR3 extends over 13 amino acids. The germline V gene has CDR1 MNHEY and CDR2 SVGEGT. CDR3 protein: CASSYSAPEKLFF. DNA of the CDR3: TGTGCCAGCAGTTACTCGGCCCCGGAAAAACTGTTTTTT.

The chain combines TRBV10-3 with TRBJ2-5; the D is unclear. The CDR3 has 13 amino acids. Germline values: CDR1 ENHRY, CDR2 SYGVKD. Trimming removed 8 bases from V and 1 base from J, with 11 bases in between. The CDR3 sequence is CAILAGPQETQYF. The DNA of the CDR3 is TGTGCCATCTTGGCAGGCCCCCAAGAGACCCAGTACTTC.

This chain joins TRBV10-2 and TRBJ1-2, with 7 bases fitting TRBD1. Unmatched junction bases numbered 8, after V lost 5 bases and J lost 8 bases. The CDR3 contains 13 residues. From germline, CDR1 is WSHSY and CDR2 SAAADI. Here the CDR3 reads CASSLDRVGGYTF. CDR3 nucleotides: TGCGCCAGCAGTCTCGACAGGGTTGGCGGCTACACCTTC.

CDR3 sequence reads: CASRDNRGLNTEAFF. For the CDR3, the DNA is TGTGCCAGCAGGGATAACAGGGGACTGAACACTGAAGCTTTCTTT. The V and J genes are TRBV6-5 and TRBJ1-1; 7 nucleotides agree with TRBD1. V lost 6 bases to trimming and J lost 0 bases; unmatched junction nucleotides: 7. Germline V gene lookup returns CDR1 MNHEY and CDR2 SVGAGI. The CDR3 sequence is 15 residues long.

V is TRBV11-3 and J is TRBJ2-1; no clear D gene. Germline V gene sequence: CDR1 SGHNT, CDR2 YENEEA. V lost 1 base, J lost 8 bases, and 18 bases lay in between. The CDR3 spans 16 residues. CDR3 residues: CASSLGLSGSSYEQFF. The CDR3 region has the DNA TGTGCCAGCAGCTTAGGACTTTCTGGTAGCTCATATGAGCAGTTCTTC.

This sequence joins TRBV6-4 and TRBJ2-5, with 10 bases matching TRBD1. The V segment lost 5 bases and the J segment 5 bases; nucleotides outside the gene matches: 2. CDR3 length: 13 residues. Germline CDR1 and CDR2: MRHNA and SNTAGT. CDR3 region: CASSLDRGETQYF. The DNA of the CDR3 is TGTGCCAGCAGTCTGGACAGGGGGGAGACCCAGTACTTC.

The genes are TRBV9 and TRBJ1-3; TRBD1 might be the D (6 bases). The CDR3 sequence is 13 residues long. The germline gives CDR1 SGDLS, CDR2 YYNGEE. V was trimmed by 2 bases and J by 7 bases, leaving 10 bases between them. CDR3 amino acids: CASSVGTLNTIYF. The DNA of the CDR3 is TGTGCCAGCAGCGTGGGGACACTCAACACCATATATTTT.

The chain is built from TRBV7-3 and TRBJ2-3; the D gene is possibly TRBD2 (5 bases). Between the trimmed V and J ends, which lost 1 base and 0 bases, there was a span of 8 bases. The CDR3 consists of 15 residues. Germline loops: CDR1 SGHTA, CDR2 FQGTGA. CDR3 protein: CASSLIAGSTDTQYF. The CDR3 bases are TGTGCCAGCAGCTTAATTGCGGGCAGCACAGATACGCAGTATTTT.

J is TRBJ1-2 and V is TRBV19; TRBD1 might be the D (5 bases). Per germline, CDR1 LNHDA and CDR2 SQIVND (reference sequence). Deletions cut 6 bases from V and 8 bases from J, with 16 bases between. The CDR3 contains 13 residues. CDR3 in DNA: TGTGCCAGTAGCATCGGGCAGGGCAAGGGCTACACCTTC. Residues: CASSIGQGKGYTF.

This chain joins TRBV28 and TRBJ2-5; the D gene is possibly TRBD1 (6 bases). CDR3 size: 15 residues. Trimming took 2 bases from V and 2 from J, leaving 12 bases between them. Looked up from germline, CDR1 is MDHEN and CDR2 is SYDVKM. In DNA, the CDR3 is TGTGCCAGCAGTTTAGGCGGACAGTCTCAAGAGACCCAGTACTTC. Translating it yields CASSLGGQSQETQYF.

This chain uses TRBV3-1 (or the pseudogene TRBV3-2) with TRBJ1-5; no definite D call. CDR3 size: 14 residues. Trimming stripped 0 bases from V and 6 bases from J, with 9 bases between. Germline V lookup: CDR1 LGHDT, CDR2 YNNKEL (reference sequence). CDR3 protein: CASSQEMSSQPQHF. The CDR3 region has the DNA TGTGCCAGCAGCCAAGAAATGTCTTCTCAGCCCCAGCATTTT.

The chain recombines TRBV13 with TRBJ2-7; TRBD2 matches at 15 bases. Germline assignment: CDR1 PRHDT and CDR2 FYEKMQ (reference sequence). V was pared by 4 bases and J by 1 base, with 2 bases of the junction left unmatched. This CDR3 has 16 amino acids. For the CDR3, the DNA is TGTGCCAGCAGCTGGGGACTAGCGGGGGGATCCTACGAGCAGTACTTC. Protein sequence: CASSWGLAGGSYEQYF.

V and J are TRBV14 and TRBJ2-5, with D possibly being TRBD2 (5 bases). The germline CDR1 and CDR2 sequences are SGHDN and FVKESK. V dropped 4 bases and J dropped 7 bases, with 10 bases sitting between them. This CDR3 contains 12 residues. The CDR3 loop reads CASSREGATQYF. The CDR3, as DNA: TGTGCCAGCAGCCGCGAGGGAGCGACCCAGTACTTC.